Following are 22 T cell receptor beta chains from one sample sequenced in a study of T-cell memory formation after mild COVID-19. TCRdb re-derived calls from the 5' RACE reads in MiXCR, one entry per CDR3 protein. The table has under 250,000 distinct CDR3 sequences, less than 20% seen once. Input material: PBMCs or a T cell subset sorted from them (not recorded which). The source is an adult woman who had mild COVID-19 (a few samples of this study predate the infection). Cell type and time point are not known.

This clonotype was picked up a small number of times. The chain combines TRBV19 with TRBJ1-4; D uncertain. The CDR3 is 13 amino acids. V was trimmed by 6 bases and J by 6 bases, leaving 11 bases between them. The germline V gene encodes CDR1 LNHDA and CDR2 SQIVND (reference sequence). CDR3 nucleotides: TGTGCCAGTAGCATTCTTTTGGATGAAAAACTGTTTTTT. This encodes CASSILLDEKLFF.

In its sample, this clonotype was seen many times. The CDR3 sequence: CASSAGHSAGDEQFF. CDR3 coding DNA: TGCGCCAGCAGCGCTGGACATTCCGCGGGGGATGAGCAGTTCTTC. V is TRBV5-1 and J is TRBJ2-1; 7 nucleotides match TRBD2. The CDR3 has 15 residues. The V segment lost 4 bases and the J segment 8 bases; nucleotides outside the gene matches: 12. Germline CDR1 and CDR2: SGHRS and YFSETQ.

The chain has TRBV7-2 and TRBJ2-2; the match to TRBD2 covers 8 bases. J lost 6 bases, V lost 1 base, and 4 bases had no gene match. The germline V gene has CDR1 SGHTA and CDR2 FQGNSA. The CDR3 spans 15 residues. CDR3 DNA sequence: TGTGCCAGCAGCTTAGTCGGGAGGGCCCCCGGGGAGCTGTTTTTT. Amino acids: CASSLVGRAPGELFF.

A few counts support this clonotype. This CDR3 reads CSSREGRAEAFF. The DNA for the CDR3 is TGCAGCTCCCGGGAGGGTAGGGCTGAAGCTTTCTTT. J is TRBJ1-1 and V is TRBV29-1, with D unresolved. Germline loops: CDR1 SQVTM, CDR2 ANQGSEA. Trimming cost V 8 bases and J 6 bases, with 16 bases left between them. This CDR3 spans 12 amino acids.

There are a few counts of this clonotype. The chain is built from TRBV3-1 and TRBJ1-2; unclear D gene. The CDR3 is 12 amino acids. The germline CDR1 and CDR2 sequences are LGHDT and YNNKEL (reference sequence). Trimming took 3 bases from V and 10 from J, leaving 12 bases between them. The CDR3 sequence is CASSHLRRDYTF. For the CDR3, the DNA is TGTGCCAGCAGCCATCTCCGGAGGGACTACACCTTC.

This clonotype was seen only a few times. The genes are TRBV4-3 and TRBJ1-2; a possible D gene is TRBD1 (5 bases). V lost 5 bases to trimming and J lost 2 bases, with 15 bases between them. This CDR3 spans 15 amino acids. Germline CDR1 reads LGHNA; CDR2 reads YSLEER. CDR3 sequence: CASSTQSQGNYGYTF. The CDR3 DNA reads as TGCGCCAGCAGCACACAATCCCAGGGAAACTATGGCTACACCTTC.

The V and J genes are TRBV18 and TRBJ1-2; perhaps TRBD1 as D (6 bases). CDR1 is KGHSH, CDR2 LQKENI, per germline. This CDR3 has 14 amino acids. Trimming removed 1 base at V and 8 bases at J, with 14 bases between. Written as DNA, the CDR3 is TGTGCCAGCTCACCACAGGGACAAGCCGCCGGCTACACCTTC. It codes for CASSPQGQAAGYTF.

The J gene is TRBJ2-6, the V gene TRBV6-5; the D call may be TRBD1 or TRBD2 (6 bases each). Germline V CDR1 and CDR2: MNHEY, SVGAGI. Trimming cost V 2 bases and J 1 base, with 12 bases left between them. The CDR3 is 17 residues long. The CDR3, as DNA: TGTGCCAGCAGTTACCGCGGGACAAATTCTGGGGCCAACGTCCTGACTTTC. This gives the protein CASSYRGTNSGANVLTF.

This clonotype showed up just a few times. The chain combines TRBV20-1 with TRBJ2-1, with TRBD1 identical over 8 bases. The junction had 7 bases not matched to a gene; V was cut back by 6 bases and J by 0 bases. The length of the CDR3 is 15 residues. Germline lookup yields CDR1 DFQATT and CDR2 SNEGSKA (reference sequence). CDR3 sequence reads: CSARTGIGSYNEQFF. In DNA, the CDR3 is TGCAGTGCACGGACAGGGATAGGCTCCTACAATGAGCAGTTCTTC.

This chain joins TRBV7-2 and TRBJ2-3; TRBD2 agrees at 11 bases. V gave up 2 bases and J gave up 4 bases; unmatched junction bases: 26. The CDR3 sequence is 23 residues long. Germline values: CDR1 SGHTA, CDR2 FQGNSA. This CDR3 reads CASSLWAGGSRLAGLGRADTQYF. The CDR3 region has the DNA TGTGCCAGCAGCTTATGGGCAGGGGGTAGCCGACTAGCGGGACTTGGCAGAGCAGATACGCAGTATTTT. Drawing the rest from reference TRBV7-2 and TRBJ2-3, the complete variable domain is GAGVSQSPSNKVTEKGKDVELRCDPISGHTALYWYRQSLGQGLEFLIYFQGNSAPDKSGLPSDRFSAERTGGSVSTLTIQRTQQEDSAVYLCASSLWAGGSRLAGLGRADTQYFGPGTRLTVL.

A few counts support this clonotype. The chain uses TRBV7-2 and TRBJ1-2; a possible D gene is TRBD1 (5 bases). CDR1 and CDR2 from the germline V gene are SGHTA and FQGNSA. The CDR3 runs 15 residues. The V end was cut by 1 base, the J end by 2 bases, with 11 bases between. The CDR3, as DNA: TGTGCCAGCAGCTTAGGGGGACCGCTAAACTATGGCTACACCTTC. Translating it yields CASSLGGPLNYGYTF.

This clonotype was counted at least ten times. CDR3 region: CASSSGTYMNTEAFF. CDR3 DNA sequence: TGTGCCAGCAGCTCGGGGACATATATGAACACTGAAGCTTTCTTT. The chain employs TRBV5-5 and TRBJ1-1; perhaps TRBD1 as D (6 bases). Germline V gene sequence: CDR1 SGHKS, CDR2 YYEKEE (reference sequence). Trimming removed 3 bases from V and 0 bases from J, with 12 bases in between. This CDR3 comprises 15 residues.

The chain employs TRBV4-1 and TRBJ1-2, with no clear D. V lost 4 bases, J lost 7 bases, and 16 bases lay in between. Germline V gene lookup returns CDR1 MGHRA and CDR2 YSYEKL. The CDR3 is 14 amino acids. CDR3 DNA sequence: TGCGCCAGCAGCCCCCGCAGCGCGGGGTTTGGCTACACCTTC. It specifies CASSPRSAGFGYTF.

The chain has TRBV7-2 and TRBJ1-2, with 7 bases fitting TRBD1. The germline gives CDR1 SGHTA, CDR2 FQGNSA. V shed 8 bases and J 4 bases; nucleotides not matched to a gene: 16. The CDR3 runs to 16 residues. CDR3 nucleotide sequence: TGTGCCAGCCTCCGGGACAGCGGGGCACTAGGCTATGGCTACACCTTC. Translated: CASLRDSGALGYGYTF. The variable domain in full, completed from reference TRBV7-2 and TRBJ1-2, reads GAGVSQSPSNKVTEKGKDVELRCDPISGHTALYWYRQSLGQGLEFLIYFQGNSAPDKSGLPSDRFSAERTGGSVSTLTIQRTQQEDSAVYLCASLRDSGALGYGYTFGSGTRLTVV.

This clonotype was seen ten or more times. J is TRBJ2-5 and V is TRBV12-3 or TRBV12-4, with TRBD2 identical over 10 bases. V was pared by 4 bases and J by 2 bases, with 7 bases of the junction left unmatched. The CDR3 sequence is 16 residues long. The CDR3 nucleotides read TGTGCCAGCAGTTCTAGGACTAGCGGCAAACAAGAGACCCAGTACTTC. This gives the protein CASSSRTSGKQETQYF.

A few counts support this clonotype. This rearrangement joins TRBV24-1 to TRBJ2-5, with D hard to call. V lost 3 bases and J 1 base, leaving 8 bases between the germline ends. The CDR3 extends over 14 amino acids. Germline CDR1 KGHDR, CDR2 SFDVKD. This CDR3 is CATSDPPTQETQYF. The CDR3 DNA reads as TGTGCCACCAGTGATCCGCCCACCCAAGAGACCCAGTACTTC.

The genes are TRBV6-2 or TRBV6-3 and TRBJ2-1; D gene uncertain. The V end lost 5 bases, the J end lost 4 bases, and 15 bases lay between the germline ends. Germline V CDR1 and CDR2: MNHEY, SVGEGT. The CDR3 has 15 residues. The CDR3: CASSRDSTQYNEQFF. As DNA, the CDR3 is TGTGCCAGCAGTCGAGACTCGACCCAGTACAATGAGCAGTTCTTC.

The rearrangement uses TRBV29-1 and TRBJ2-7, with 8 bases fitting TRBD1. There are 12 residues in the CDR3. The J segment lost 3 bases and the V segment lost 7 bases, leaving 5 bases of the junction unmatched. From germline, CDR1 is SQVTM and CDR2 ANQGSEA. For the CDR3, the DNA is TGCAGCGCAAGACAGGGGAACTACGAGCAGTACTTC. Protein product: CSARQGNYEQYF.

This chain joins TRBV12-5 and TRBJ2-7; 7 bases are shared with TRBD2. Trimming cost V 7 bases and J 1 base; bases outside gene matches: 4. CDR1 is LGHNT, CDR2 FRNRAP, per germline. This CDR3 comprises 13 residues. The CDR3 DNA reads as TGTGCTAGTGCCCGAGCGGGATCCTACGAGCAGTACTTC. Its translation is CASARAGSYEQYF.

This clonotype has more than one count but fewer than ten. The gene calls are TRBV4-3 and TRBJ2-6, with a possible D match to TRBD2 (5 bases). CDR3 length: 17 amino acids. V shed 0 bases and J shed 1 base, with 10 bases lying between them. CDR1 is LGHNA, CDR2 YSLEER, per germline. In DNA, the CDR3 is TGCGCCAGCAGCCAAGATCGGCGCGGGTCTGGGGCCAACGTCCTGACTTTC. Its translation is CASSQDRRGSGANVLTF.

This chain links TRBV12-3 or TRBV12-4 with TRBJ1-4; D not certain. This CDR3 region has 13 residues. The germline V and J ends were trimmed by 1 base and 13 bases, with 13 bases remaining between them. CDR3 region: CASSLESVVRLFF. The CDR3 DNA sequence: TGTGCCAGCAGTTTAGAAAGTGTGGTAAGACTGTTTTTT.

In this sample, this clonotype turned up a few times. V and J are TRBV30 and TRBJ2-1; TRBD2 matches at 14 bases. Germline assignment: CDR1 GTSNPN and CDR2 SVGIG (reference sequence). The CDR3 is 14 residues long. J lost 9 bases, V lost 3 bases, and 4 bases had no gene match. The CDR3 region is CAWRGLAGVGEQFF. The CDR3 nucleotides read TGTGCCTGGAGGGGACTAGCGGGAGTTGGTGAGCAGTTCTTC. The full variable domain, rest sourced from reference TRBV30 and TRBJ2-1, is SQTIHQWPATLVQPVGSPLSLECTVEGTSNPNLYWYRQAAGRGLQLLFYSVGIGQISSEVPQNLSASRPQDRQFILSSKKLLLSDSGFYLCAWRGLAGVGEQFFGPGTRLTVL.